The 17 T cell receptor beta chains given below trace back to one sample, sequenced in a study of CD8+ T cells in alopecia areata. cDNA reverse transcribed from extracted RNA served as the sequencing template. TCRdb's copy holds only in-frame clones and misses some; the assay was immunoSEQ multiplex PCR. The repertoire consists of 150,000 or so clones, with about nine tenths occurring once and the leading ten covering less than 15%. Sequenced material: CD8+ T cells sorted from blood, taken at week 0. Source of these receptors: a human donor with alopecia areata.

The chain joins TRBV19 to TRBJ2-1, with 14 bases that match TRBD2. The CDR3 has 15 amino acids. The germline V gene encodes CDR1 LNHDA and CDR2 SQIVND (reference sequence). The V and J ends lost 6 bases and 8 bases, in that order; junction bases with no gene match: 6. CDR3 coding DNA: TGTGCCAGTAGGGGACTAGCGGGAGCGTTCGATGAGCAGTTCTTC. Translation: CASRGLAGAFDEQFF.

V is TRBV5-6 and J is TRBJ2-1; D is uncertain. The germline V gene has CDR1 SGHDT and CDR2 YYEEEE. The ends were cut back, 0 bases at V and 0 bases at J, with 10 bases in the middle. This CDR3 region has 16 residues. As DNA, the CDR3 is TGTGCCAGCAGCTTGGAAGCCTTCAGCTCCTACAATGAGCAGTTCTTC. Protein: CASSLEAFSSYNEQFF.

The chain recombines TRBV4-2 with TRBJ1-2; D not resolved. The ends were cut back, 1 base at V and 1 base at J, with 10 bases in the middle. CDR1 and CDR2 (germline): LGHNA, YNFKEQ. The CDR3 runs 15 residues. CDR3 in amino acids: CASSQVLGNNYGYTF. The CDR3 DNA sequence: TGTGCCAGCAGCCAAGTGCTTGGGAATAACTATGGCTACACCTTC.

The genes are TRBV29-1 and TRBJ2-3, with D possibly called TRBD1 or TRBD2 (5 bases each). CDR3 length: 12 residues. Deletions cut 7 bases from V and 4 bases from J, with 12 bases between. CDR1 and CDR2 (germline): SQVTM, ANQGSEA. For the CDR3, the DNA is TGCAGCGATGGGACCGAGTCAGATACGCAGTATTTT. It yields the protein CSDGTESDTQYF.

The genes are TRBV9 and TRBJ2-7; D unclear. The germline gives CDR1 SGDLS, CDR2 YYNGEE. V lost 0 bases and J 6 bases, leaving 13 bases between the germline ends. The CDR3 runs 14 residues. CDR3 bases: TGTGCCAGCAGCGTAGATTGGGATCTTCGCGAGCAGTACTTC. Translation gives CASSVDWDLREQYF.

The chain recombines TRBV29-1 with TRBJ2-2; D might be TRBD2 (5 bases). The germline V and J ends were trimmed by 3 bases and 0 bases, with 5 bases remaining between them. Germline V lookup: CDR1 SQVTM, CDR2 ANQGSEA. CDR3 length equals 13 residues. The CDR3 is CSVDGANTGELFF. The CDR3, as DNA: TGCAGCGTTGACGGGGCGAACACCGGGGAGCTGTTTTTT.

J is TRBJ2-7 and V is TRBV9; the D is unclear. Trimming pared 3 bases from V and 6 bases from J, leaving 7 bases between. The CDR3 has 11 residues. Germline V CDR1 and CDR2: SGDLS, YYNGEE. CDR3 loop: CASSATGEQYF. DNA of the CDR3: TGTGCCAGCAGCGCGACCGGCGAGCAGTACTTC.

The V gene is TRBV11-2, the J gene TRBJ1-6; D remains ambiguous. This CDR3 spans 14 amino acids. Trimming removed 5 bases at V and 1 base at J, with 6 bases between. Per germline, CDR1 SGHAT and CDR2 FQNNGV. CDR3 loop: CASSPGSYNSPLHF. In DNA form, the CDR3 reads TGTGCCAGCAGCCCGGGATCCTATAATTCACCCCTCCACTTT.

The chain recombines TRBV6-7 with TRBJ1-1, with a possible D match to TRBD1 (5 bases). TRBV6-7 is assigned to the ORF class and has an uncertain function. The germline V and J ends were trimmed by 7 bases and 5 bases, with 14 bases remaining between them. CDR3 length: 13 residues. The CDR3 spells CASTPWGNTEAFF. CDR3 bases: TGTGCCAGCACTCCTTGGGGGAATACTGAAGCTTTCTTT.

This clone was counted once. The sample carries other DNA sequences with the same CDR3. The rearrangement joins TRBV7-2 to TRBJ1-2; weak D call: TRBD1 (5 bases). Trimming stripped 1 base from V and 1 base from J, with 7 bases between. Germline CDR1 reads SGHTA; CDR2 reads FQGNSA. This CDR3 is 14 amino acids long. The CDR3 loop is CASSLGGDNYGYTF. CDR3 DNA: TGTGCCAGCAGCTTAGGGGGGGATAACTATGGCTACACCTTC.

This clone showed up just once. Written as DNA, the CDR3 is TGTGCCAGCAGCTTAAATTTTTACAGGGACTACGAGCAGTACTTC. It yields the protein CASSLNFYRDYEQYF. This sequence joins TRBV5-5 and TRBJ2-7; D possibly corresponds to TRBD1 (6 bases). The germline V and J ends were trimmed by 2 bases and 3 bases, with 15 bases remaining between them. Germline V CDR1 and CDR2: SGHKS, YYEKEE (reference sequence). The CDR3 is 15 amino acids.

The chain recombines TRBV19 with TRBJ2-7; the D is unclear. Germline lookup yields CDR1 LNHDA and CDR2 SQIVND (reference sequence). CDR3 length: 13 residues. Trimming took off 3 bases at V and 0 bases at J, with 6 bases between the two ends. CDR3 sequence reads: CASSILVSYEQYF. CDR3 in DNA: TGTGCCAGTAGTATTCTAGTCTCCTACGAGCAGTACTTC. Looking up the rest from reference TRBV19 and TRBJ2-7 gives the full variable domain: DGGITQSPKYLFRKEGQNVTLSCEQNLNHDAMYWYRQDPGQGLRLIYYSQIVNDFQKGDIAEGYSVSREKKESFPLTVTSAQKNPTAFYLCASSILVSYEQYFGPGTRLTVT.

The V and J genes are TRBV2 and TRBJ2-3; 7 bases map to TRBD1. Germline-derived CDR1 and CDR2 are SNHLY and FYNNEI. This CDR3 spans 16 amino acids. V gave up 7 bases and J gave up 0 bases; unmatched junction bases: 10. Here the CDR3 reads CASIGTETTSTDTQYF. Written as DNA, the CDR3 is TGTGCCAGCATCGGGACAGAGACCACCAGCACAGATACGCAGTATTTT.

The rearrangement uses TRBV2 and TRBJ2-1, with 7 bases fitting TRBD1. V gave up 7 bases and J gave up 6 bases; unmatched junction bases: 9. The V gene's germline CDR1 is SNHLY and CDR2 FYNNEI. The CDR3 is 14 residues long. The CDR3 DNA is TGTGCCAGCACCGTGCCTAACAGGGGCAATGAGCAGTTCTTC. Translation: CASTVPNRGNEQFF.

The rearrangement joins TRBV30 to TRBJ2-2; 8 nucleotides align to TRBD1. V shed 7 bases and J 5 bases; nucleotides not matched to a gene: 12. Germline CDR1 is GTSNPN and CDR2 is SVGIG (reference sequence). CDR3 length equals 15 residues. The CDR3 region is CAFDPGTGGTGELFF. The DNA of the CDR3 is TGTGCCTTCGATCCAGGGACAGGCGGGACCGGGGAGCTGTTTTTT.

This sequence joins TRBV7-9 and TRBJ2-7; D tentatively fits TRBD1 or TRBD2 (5 bases each). The CDR3 consists of 13 residues. V lost 6 bases and J 5 bases, leaving 14 bases between the germline ends. Germline V gene lookup returns CDR1 SEHNR and CDR2 FQNEAQ (reference sequence). The CDR3 region is CASSLYGTDEQYF. The CDR3 nucleotides are TGTGCCAGCAGTCTGTATGGGACCGACGAGCAGTACTTC.

This chain links TRBV5-4 with TRBJ2-7, with 7 bases that match TRBD2. CDR3 size: 14 residues. The germline V gene has CDR1 SGHNT and CDR2 YYREEE (reference sequence). V was clipped by 4 bases and J by 5 bases; unmatched bases: 9. The CDR3 here is CASSPLGLPDEQYF. CDR3 DNA sequence: TGTGCCAGCAGCCCCCTGGGACTACCAGACGAGCAGTACTTC.